The 30 T cell receptor beta chains below come from one sample, sequenced in a study of PD-1 blockade in classical Hodgkin lymphoma. Using immunoSEQ multiplex PCR, the repertoire was profiled, and TCRdb retains in-frame clones only, with some absent. Among around 25,000 clones listed, 72% were seen once. Documented time point: cycle 4 day 1 (C4D1), after more than 5 weeks of nivolumab. Each of the patients experienced relapse following autologous stem cell transplantation, and their brentuximab vedotin exposure differed. Source: peripheral blood mononuclear cells (PBMCs), taken before the fourth cycle of nivolumab. The receptors derive from a human donor with classical Hodgkin lymphoma.

This rearrangement joins TRBV6-9 to TRBJ1-5; no clear D. Germline V CDR1 and CDR2: MNHGY, SVAAGI. There are 15 residues in the CDR3. The ends were cut back, 3 bases at V and 0 bases at J, with 9 bases in the middle. The CDR3 DNA sequence: TGTGCCAGCAGTTACGATACTAGTAGCAATCAGCCCCAGCATTTT. Translating it yields CASSYDTSSNQPQHF.

The chain links TRBV9 to TRBJ1-2; tentatively, D is TRBD1 (6 bases). The CDR3 runs to 16 residues. From germline, CDR1 is SGDLS and CDR2 YYNGEE. V was cut by 4 bases and J by 3 bases, with 19 bases left in between. CDR3 nucleotides: TGTGCCAGCAGCCCCCCCGCCGGGGGGCGATACTATGGCTACACCTTC. It codes for CASSPPAGGRYYGYTF.

This chain connects TRBV10-3 to TRBJ2-5; no reliable D call. The germline gives CDR1 ENHRY, CDR2 SYGVKD. V dropped 2 bases and J dropped 4 bases, with 8 bases sitting between them. The CDR3 runs 13 residues. The CDR3 spells CAISEVSGETQYF. The CDR3 nucleotides are TGTGCCATCAGTGAGGTCTCCGGAGAGACCCAGTACTTC.

This clone showed up just a few times. The chain has TRBV6-6 and TRBJ1-4; D is uncertain. Trimming pared 2 bases from V and 2 bases from J, leaving 6 bases between. This CDR3 contains 14 residues. Germline CDR1 MNHNY, CDR2 SVGAGI (reference sequence). CDR3 in DNA: TGTGCCAGCAGTTACGGGCAGACTAATGAAAAACTGTTTTTT. This encodes CASSYGQTNEKLFF.

This rearrangement joins TRBV7-9 to TRBJ1-5; D unresolved. CDR3 length equals 16 residues. Germline-derived CDR1 and CDR2 are SEHNR and FQNEAQ (reference sequence). Trimming pared 5 bases from V and 5 bases from J, leaving 19 bases between. The CDR3 here is CASSPNRAINYQPQHF. Here the CDR3 DNA reads TGTGCCAGCAGCCCTAACCGGGCCATAAATTATCAGCCCCAGCATTTT.

This clone occurred a few times. This sequence joins TRBV9 and TRBJ2-6, with 9 bases that match TRBD1. Germline trimming cut 0 bases from V and 0 bases from J; bases unmatched to any gene: 7. This CDR3 comprises 19 residues. CDR1 is SGDLS, CDR2 YYNGEE, per germline. The CDR3 DNA sequence: TGTGCCAGCAGCGTAGGTCCGGGACAGGGATTCTCTGGGGCCAACGTCCTGACTTTC. This gives the protein CASSVGPGQGFSGANVLTF.

The table lists this clone with a few counts. The chain couples TRBV19 to TRBJ1-4, with a possible D match to TRBD1 (6 bases). V dropped 5 bases and J dropped 4 bases, with 14 bases sitting between them. Germline CDR1 reads LNHDA; CDR2 reads SQIVND (reference sequence). The CDR3 runs 15 residues. The CDR3 DNA sequence: TGTGCCAGTAGTCAACGACAGGTAGATAATGAAAAACTGTTTTTT. This encodes CASSQRQVDNEKLFF.

The chain couples TRBV11-2 to TRBJ1-5, with D unresolved. The CDR3 consists of 15 residues. Germline-derived CDR1 and CDR2 are SGHAT and FQNNGV. With 2 bases removed from V and 0 bases from J, the gap between germline ends came to 8 bases. The CDR3 loop reads CASSLSHYSNQPQHF. In DNA form, the CDR3 reads TGTGCCAGCAGCTTATCCCATTATAGCAATCAGCCCCAGCATTTT.

The chain has TRBV30 and TRBJ1-5, with D tentatively TRBD1 (6 bases). Per germline, CDR1 GTSNPN and CDR2 SVGIG (reference sequence). This CDR3 spans 14 amino acids. V was cut by 1 base and J by 6 bases, with 13 bases left in between. The CDR3 DNA follows: TGTGCCTGGAGTGAGGGGGAGCCGATTCAGCCCCAGCATTTT. Translation gives CAWSEGEPIQPQHF.

This rearrangement joins TRBV7-2 to TRBJ2-6; D may be TRBD1 or TRBD2 (6 bases each). The CDR3 is 18 amino acids. Per germline, CDR1 SGHTA and CDR2 FQGNSA. V gave up 2 bases and J gave up 2 bases, with 16 bases separating them. The DNA for the CDR3 is TGTGCCAGCAGCTTACGCTTCGGGGGCCGGACTGGGGCCAACGTCCTGACTTTC. It specifies CASSLRFGGRTGANVLTF.

J is TRBJ2-1 and V is TRBV4-2; unclear D gene. Trimming shortened V by 2 bases and J by 5 bases, and 4 bases separated the two germline ends. This CDR3 spans 12 amino acids. CDR1 is LGHNA, CDR2 YNFKEQ, per germline. CDR3 DNA sequence: TGTGCCAGCAGCCAATGGGACAATGAGCAGTTCTTC. Amino acids: CASSQWDNEQFF.

This clone has ten or more counts. J is TRBJ1-5 and V is TRBV19; D ambiguous. The CDR3 is made up of 15 amino acids. V was cut by 4 bases and J by 4 bases, with 14 bases left in between. Germline loops: CDR1 LNHDA, CDR2 SQIVND (reference sequence). The CDR3 reads CASSTISGGNQPQHF. In nucleotides, the CDR3 is TGTGCCAGTAGTACAATCTCCGGAGGTAATCAGCCCCAGCATTTT. The full variable domain, with the rest looked up from reference TRBV19 and TRBJ1-5, is DGGITQSPKYLFRKEGQNVTLSCEQNLNHDAMYWYRQDPGQGLRLIYYSQIVNDFQKGDIAEGYSVSREKKESFPLTVTSAQKNPTAFYLCASSTISGGNQPQHFGDGTRLSIL.

Only one count was recorded for this clone. The rearrangement uses TRBV15 and TRBJ1-5; the D is unclear. From germline, CDR1 is LNHNV and CDR2 YYDKDF (reference sequence). CDR3 length: 15 residues. V was clipped by 4 bases and J by 3 bases, with 13 bases between them. This CDR3 reads CATSMVTGYNQPQHF. For the CDR3, the DNA is TGTGCCACCAGCATGGTCACCGGATACAATCAGCCCCAGCATTTT.

This clone was counted only a few times. J is TRBJ1-1 and V is TRBV29-1; unclear D gene. V lost 6 bases and J lost 2, with 10 bases in between. CDR1 and CDR2 from the germline V gene are SQVTM and ANQGSEA. The CDR3 loop spans 12 amino acids. The CDR3: CSVVQSNTEAFF. The CDR3 region has the DNA TGCAGCGTGGTTCAGAGTAACACTGAAGCTTTCTTT.

The chain carries TRBV5-6 and TRBJ1-6; D ambiguous. Germline lookup yields CDR1 SGHDT and CDR2 YYEEEE. Trimming stripped 0 bases from V and 5 bases from J, with 9 bases between. The length of the CDR3 is 15 residues. CDR3 loop: CASSLGPEDNSPLHF. The CDR3 DNA sequence: TGTGCCAGCAGCTTGGGTCCCGAGGATAATTCACCCCTCCACTTT. The full variable domain, rest sourced from reference TRBV5-6 and TRBJ1-6, is DAGVTQSPTHLIKTRGQQVTLRCSPKSGHDTVSWYQQALGQGPQFIFQYYEEEERQRGNFPDRFSGHQFPNYSSELNVNALLLGDSALYLCASSLGPEDNSPLHFGNGTRLTVT.

The chain combines TRBV4-3 with TRBJ2-7, with 10 bases that match TRBD1. The J segment lost 4 bases and the V segment lost 0 bases, leaving 12 bases of the junction unmatched. The length of the CDR3 is 18 residues. Germline lookup yields CDR1 LGHNA and CDR2 YSLEER. In DNA form, the CDR3 reads TGCGCCAGCAGCCAAGACTGGGTGGACAGGGGGGGGGTATACGAGCAGTACTTC. This sequence encodes CASSQDWVDRGGVYEQYF.

This chain uses TRBV27 with TRBJ1-6; perhaps TRBD1 as D (5 bases). Trimming left V 4 bases short and J 11 bases short, with 15 bases between. Per germline, CDR1 MNHEY and CDR2 SMNVEV (reference sequence). The CDR3 totals 14 residues. The CDR3 nucleotides read TGTGCCAGCAGTTCTCAGGGTTCCCTTGCACCCCTCCACTTT. Encoded protein: CASSSQGSLAPLHF.

The chain employs TRBV6-1 and TRBJ2-2; D is unresolved. V was shortened by 3 bases and J by 10 bases, with 18 bases between the two germline ends. Germline V gene lookup returns CDR1 MNHNS and CDR2 SASEGT. CDR3 size: 15 residues. The CDR3 nucleotides are TGTGCCAGCAGTGAGCTGTATGGAAGTGAAAAGGAGCTGTTTTTT. Amino acid sequence: CASSELYGSEKELFF.

Regarding this clone: Other DNA sequences in the sample encode the same CDR3. The J gene is TRBJ2-5, the V gene TRBV5-1; 10 bases fit TRBD1. CDR3 size: 14 residues. Trimming took 4 bases from V and 4 from J; bases not matched to a gene: 4. Germline V CDR1 and CDR2: SGHRS, YFSETQ. The CDR3 DNA follows: TGCGCCAGCAGCCCGGGGACAGGGGTAGAGACCCAGTACTTC. Translation: CASSPGTGVETQYF.

The CDR3 nucleotides read TGTGCCATCAGTGAGTCTAGACAGGGGCACACTGAAGCTTTCTTT. This gives the protein CAISESRQGHTEAFF. J is TRBJ1-1 and V is TRBV10-3; 8 bases are a match to TRBD1. The CDR3 is 15 residues long. The V segment lost 0 bases and the J segment 3 bases; nucleotides outside the gene matches: 3. Germline V gene lookup returns CDR1 ENHRY and CDR2 SYGVKD.

This clone was recorded only once. The gene calls are TRBV28 and TRBJ2-1, with 9 bases matching TRBD2. CDR1 MDHEN and CDR2 SYDVKM come from the germline V gene. The CDR3 runs to 15 residues. V shed 6 bases, J shed 9 bases, and the junction held 12 bases outside the gene matches. CDR3 region: CASSRLGGGASEQFF. The CDR3 DNA reads TGTGCCAGCAGCCGCCTTGGCGGGGGGGCATCTGAGCAGTTCTTC.

The chain recombines TRBV28 with TRBJ1-2, with 8 bases matching TRBD1. CDR3 length: 15 amino acids. V dropped 5 bases and J dropped 11; count of bases not matched to a gene: 16. Germline assignment: CDR1 MDHEN and CDR2 SYDVKM. CDR3 residues: CASSLYSTGGRAYTF. The DNA for the CDR3 is TGTGCCAGCAGTCTCTACTCCACAGGGGGGAGGGCTTACACCTTC.

This clone was picked up a small number of times. The chain joins TRBV4-2 to TRBJ1-2; D uncertain. The CDR3 contains 14 residues. The V end lost 1 base, the J end lost 6 bases, and 12 bases lay between the germline ends. Germline CDR1 and CDR2: LGHNA and YNFKEQ. DNA of the CDR3: TGTGCCAGCAGCCAAGTCCTGGAAAAGGATGGCTACACCTTC. Translation gives CASSQVLEKDGYTF.

V gene TRBV7-6 combines with J gene TRBJ2-1; D perhaps matches TRBD1 (6 bases). V lost 3 bases and J lost 3, with 12 bases in between. Germline CDR1 SGHVS, CDR2 FNYEAQ. The CDR3 contains 15 residues. The CDR3 nucleotides are TGTGCCAGCAGCTTTGCAGGGGAAGGCTACAATGAGCAGTTCTTC. It is translated as CASSFAGEGYNEQFF.

This chain uses TRBV7-8 with TRBJ2-5; 12 bases fit TRBD2. Trimming took 2 bases from V and 2 from J; bases not matched to a gene: 12. Per germline, CDR1 SGHVS and CDR2 FQNEAQ. The CDR3 spans 19 residues. The DNA for the CDR3 is TGTGCCAGCAGCTTAAGATCGGCTAGCGGGGGGGCACTACAAGAGACCCAGTACTTC. This gives the protein CASSLRSASGGALQETQYF. Drawing the rest from reference TRBV7-8 and TRBJ2-5, the complete variable domain is GAGVSQSPRYKVAKRGQDVALRCDPISGHVSLFWYQQALGQGPEFLTYFQNEAQLDKSGLPSDRFFAERPEGSVSTLKIQRTQQEDSAVYLCASSLRSASGGALQETQYFGPGTRLLVL.

This clone was seen a single time. The rearrangement links TRBV7-2 to TRBJ2-3; D call uncertain. CDR3 length equals 11 residues. The germline gives CDR1 SGHTA, CDR2 FQGNSA. V was cut by 5 bases and J by 11 bases, with 11 bases left in between. The CDR3 loop is CASSPAREQYF. The CDR3 DNA reads as TGTGCCAGCAGCCCCGCCCGTGAGCAGTATTTT.

This clone was recorded only once. The chain combines TRBV6-1 with TRBJ1-4, with D perhaps matching TRBD1 (5 bases). The CDR3 runs to 16 residues. Germline V gene sequence: CDR1 MNHNS, CDR2 SASEGT. The germline V and J ends were trimmed by 2 bases and 4 bases, with 14 bases remaining between them. The CDR3 sequence is CASSETGRVYNEKLFF. The CDR3 DNA follows: TGTGCCAGCAGTGAAACGGGACGGGTTTATAATGAAAAACTGTTTTTT.

The rearrangement links TRBV4-3 to TRBJ1-3; D ambiguous. This CDR3 region has 13 residues. Germline lookup yields CDR1 LGHNA and CDR2 YSLEER. V was cut by 4 bases and J by 4 bases, with 8 bases left in between. CDR3 bases: TGCGCCAGCAGCCGTACTGCCGGAAACACCATATATTTT. This encodes CASSRTAGNTIYF.

The rearrangement links TRBV29-1 to TRBJ2-3, with 8 nucleotides matching TRBD1. The CDR3 has 13 residues. Germline lookup yields CDR1 SQVTM and CDR2 ANQGSEA. V lost 3 bases, J lost 2 bases, and 1 base stayed unmatched. CDR3 nucleotides: TGCAGCGTTGAGGACAGGGTCACAGATACGCAGTATTTT. As protein: CSVEDRVTDTQYF.

The chain recombines TRBV6-5 with TRBJ2-7; D remains ambiguous. V was cut by 5 bases and J by 4 bases, with 12 bases left in between. This CDR3 has 13 amino acids. Germline loops: CDR1 MNHEY, CDR2 SVGAGI. The CDR3 loop reads CASSLLTGYEQYV. The CDR3 region has the DNA TGTGCCAGCAGTCTCCTGACCGGTTACGAGCAGTACGTC.